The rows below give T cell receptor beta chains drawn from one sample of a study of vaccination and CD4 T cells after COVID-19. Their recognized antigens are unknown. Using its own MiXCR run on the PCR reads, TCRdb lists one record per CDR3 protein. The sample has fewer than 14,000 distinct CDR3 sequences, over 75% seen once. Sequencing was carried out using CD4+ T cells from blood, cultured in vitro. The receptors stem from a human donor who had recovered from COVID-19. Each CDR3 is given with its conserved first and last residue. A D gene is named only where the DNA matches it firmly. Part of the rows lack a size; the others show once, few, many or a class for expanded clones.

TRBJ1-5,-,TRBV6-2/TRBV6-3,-,TGTGCCAGCAGGTTCCAGGGTGGTCAGCCCCAGCATTTT,CASRFQGGQPQHF
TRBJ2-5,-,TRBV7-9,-,TGTGCCAGCAGCTTCTTGGGAGGCGCGGAGACCCAGTACTTC,CASSFLGGAETQYF
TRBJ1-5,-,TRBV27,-,TGTGCCAGCAGCCGTAACAGGGATAATCAGCCCCAGCATTTT,CASSRNRDNQPQHF
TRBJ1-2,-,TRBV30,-,TGTGCCTGGAATGCTAACGCAAATGGCTACACCTTC,CAWNANANGYTF
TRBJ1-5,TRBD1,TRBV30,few,TGTGCCTGGAATCAGGGGGGCAATCAGCCCCAGCATTTT,CAWNQGGNQPQHF
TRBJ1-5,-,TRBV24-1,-,TGTGCCACCAGTGAAGCAGGGGACGGCAATCAGCCCCAGCATTTT,CATSEAGDGNQPQHF
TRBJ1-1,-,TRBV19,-,TGTGCCACCAGCAAAGGGCTTGGGGGTTGGACTGAAGCTTTCTTT,CATSKGLGGWTEAFF
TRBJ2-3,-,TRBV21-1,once,TGTGCCAGCAGCAATGGTCTAGCGGGACTCACAGATACGCAGTATTTT,CASSNGLAGLTDTQYF
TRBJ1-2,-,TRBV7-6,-,TGTGCCAGCAGCGCTCAGGGGAGGGCTGGCTACACCTTC,CASSAQGRAGYTF
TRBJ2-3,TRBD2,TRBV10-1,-,TGCGCCAGCAGGGTTTCTAGCGGGAGTGAGAAAAGCACAGATACGCAGTATTTT,CASRVSSGSEKSTDTQYF
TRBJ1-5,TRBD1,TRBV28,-,TGTGCCAGCGTGTTCGGGACAGGGGGGGGTAATCAGCCCCAGCATTTT,CASVFGTGGGNQPQHF
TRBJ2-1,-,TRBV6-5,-,TGTGCCAGCAGTTACCCCAATCCGGGACCCAATTTGGTTTCGGGCGATGAGCAGTTCTTC,CASSYPNPGPNLVSGDEQFF
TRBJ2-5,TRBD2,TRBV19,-,TGTGCCAGTAGTATACAGCGGGAGCGGGGGACCCAGTACTTC,CASSIQRERGTQYF
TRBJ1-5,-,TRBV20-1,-,TGCAGTGCTAACGCAGCGAGGCTGAATAGCAATCAGCCCCAGCATTTT,CSANAARLNSNQPQHF
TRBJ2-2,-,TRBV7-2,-,TGTGCCAGCAGCCAAGATCTTCCGGCCGGGGAGCTGTTTTTT,CASSQDLPAGELFF